The 11 T cell receptor beta chains listed next were all sequenced from one sample in a study of chemoradiotherapy in HPV16-positive cancers (dated by TCRdb to between 2021 and 2022). The method was the immunoSEQ multiplex PCR assay. TCRdb retrieved this table from immuneACCESS and kept in-frame rearrangements only. Not all clones are present; in checked studies, unresolved V genes account for under half, and no reason is known for the remainder. The sample table records around 6,500 clones; more than 60% of these occur just once. Roughly 8% of the sample goes to the ten largest clones. The sample was tumor tissue, taken from a patient who underwent chemoradiotherapy. The receptors were sampled from a human donor with HPV-associated anogenital cancer.

This sequence joins TRBV7-9 and TRBJ1-4, with D maybe TRBD1 (5 bases). V gave up 0 bases and J gave up 6 bases, with 11 bases separating them. This CDR3 is 15 amino acids long. Germline values: CDR1 SEHNR, CDR2 FQNEAQ (reference sequence). CDR3 amino acids: CASSLAQGRDEKLFF. The CDR3 DNA is TGTGCCAGCAGCTTAGCTCAGGGACGGGATGAAAAACTGTTTTTT.

The V call is TRBV28, the J call TRBJ2-5; no firm D call. This CDR3 is built from 13 residues. Per the germline V gene, CDR1 is MDHEN and CDR2 is SYDVKM. Trimming left V 1 base short and J 3 bases short, with 6 bases between. The CDR3 region has the DNA TGTGCCAGCAGTTTATATGGGGAAGAGACCCAGTACTTC. Translated: CASSLYGEETQYF.

This clone was detected once. This chain links TRBV28 with TRBJ2-6; D not resolved. CDR1 and CDR2 (germline): MDHEN, SYDVKM. The CDR3 totals 15 residues. Trimming took 0 bases from V and 1 from J, leaving 4 bases between them. The CDR3 loop is CASSLWGSGANVLTF. CDR3 sequence (DNA): TGTGCCAGCAGTTTATGGGGTTCTGGGGCCAACGTCCTGACTTTC.

About this clone: One junction end does not reproduce the germline sequence, and a read error may be involved. This sequence joins TRBV7-7 and TRBJ2-2, with TRBD1 matching over 7 bases. The germline gives CDR1 SSHAT, CDR2 FNYEAQ (reference sequence). CDR3 length equals 14 residues. As DNA, the CDR3 is TGTGCTAGCAGCTTCTACAGGGGTACCGGGGAGCTGTTTTTT. Its translation is CASSFYRGTGELFF.

The V gene is TRBV30, the J gene TRBJ2-6; 7 bases fit TRBD2. CDR1 and CDR2 from the germline V gene are GTSNPN and SVGIG (reference sequence). CDR3 length: 14 residues. The V gene end was trimmed by 8 bases and the J gene end by 3 bases; junction bases not matched to a gene: 7. CDR3 bases: TGTGCCGGCTCCCGGGGGGTTGGGGCCAACGTCCTGACTTTC. Translating it yields CAGSRGVGANVLTF.

The chain uses TRBV9 and TRBJ1-4; 9 nucleotides agree with TRBD1. V lost 3 bases to trimming and J lost 5 bases; unmatched junction nucleotides: 8. CDR1 and CDR2 (germline): SGDLS, YYNGEE. The CDR3 contains 16 residues. CDR3 in amino acids: CASSAGQGKDNEKLFF. CDR3 nucleotide sequence: TGTGCCAGCAGCGCCGGACAGGGGAAGGACAATGAAAAACTGTTTTTT.

This chain uses TRBV28 with TRBJ1-1, with TRBD1 matching 7 bases. V lost 5 bases, J lost 5 bases, and 5 bases stayed unmatched. This CDR3 spans 13 amino acids. CDR1 MDHEN and CDR2 SYDVKM come from the germline V gene. This CDR3 is CASSGTVRTEAFF. CDR3 bases: TGTGCCAGCAGTGGGACAGTAAGGACTGAAGCTTTCTTT. Together with reference TRBV28 and TRBJ1-1, the CDR3 gives the full variable domain: DVKVTQSSRYLVKRTGEKVFLECVQDMDHENMFWYRQDPGLGLRLIYFSYDVKMKEKGDIPEGYSVSREKKERFSLILESASTNQTSMYLCASSGTVRTEAFFGQGTRLTVV.

The V and J genes are TRBV7-6 and TRBJ1-6; tentatively, D is TRBD1 (5 bases). The V and J ends lost 5 bases and 10 bases respectively, with 15 bases between them. Germline assignment: CDR1 SGHVS and CDR2 FNYEAQ. This CDR3 has 14 amino acids. The CDR3 loop is CASSTPGEGSPLHF. The CDR3 region has the DNA TGTGCCAGCAGCACCCCTGGGGAGGGGTCACCCCTCCACTTT.

This chain connects TRBV28 to TRBJ2-1, with TRBD1 as a possible D gene (6 bases). This CDR3 contains 14 residues. The germline CDR1 and CDR2 sequences are MDHEN and SYDVKM. The V gene lost 7 bases and the J gene lost 2 bases, with 12 bases spanning the gap. DNA of the CDR3: TGTGCCAGCATCCGAGGGGGTGCCTACAATGAGCAGTTCTTC. This translates into CASIRGGAYNEQFF.

This clone qualifies as medium-sized (0.01 to 0.1%). The chain uses TRBV11-3 and TRBJ1-1; D gene uncertain. The CDR3 runs to 12 residues. Trimming pared 1 base from V and 3 bases from J, leaving 3 bases between. Germline CDR1 SGHNT, CDR2 YENEEA. CDR3 protein: CASSLGDTEAFF. CDR3 sequence (DNA): TGTGCCAGCAGCTTAGGCGACACTGAAGCTTTCTTT. Full variable domain (rest looked up from reference TRBV11-3 and TRBJ1-1): EAGVVQSPRYKIIEKKQPVAFWCNPISGHNTLYWYLQNLGQGPELLIRYENEEAVDDSQLPKDRFSAERLKGVDSTLKIQPAELGDSAVYLCASSLGDTEAFFGQGTRLTVV.

The genes are TRBV23-1 and TRBJ1-5, with D unclear. TRBV23-1 belongs to the ORF category, with a function that is uncertain. The CDR3 extends over 19 amino acids. The V end lost 1 base, the J end lost 0 bases, and 19 bases lay between the germline ends. As DNA, the CDR3 is TGCGCCAGCAGTCAATTTTCGAACAGACAAAAAAATAGCAATCAGCCCCAGCATTTT. Translated, it gives CASSQFSNRQKNSNQPQHF.